This T cell receptor (beta chain) was sequenced in a study of cytomegalovirus exposure and HLA in healthy donors. Overall study findings and caveats: The authors listed around 150 TCR beta chains as cytomegalovirus-associated.

Primers: 60 Vbeta forward and 13 Jbeta reverse. Produced via immunoSEQ multiplex PCR; TCRdb's table is partial and in-frame only. The sample has 150,000 to 200,000 clones, about 80% seen once. Notes on this clone: What it binds is unknown.

Germline V gene lookup returns CDR1 SNHLY and CDR2 FYNNEI. This CDR3 is 15 amino acids long. Losses at the gene ends were 7 bases for V and 0 bases for J; bases not matched to a gene: 6. This receptor was taken from a man between 40 and 49 years old in good health and CMV-seropositive. The J gene is TRBJ2-3, the V gene TRBV2; the match to TRBD2 covers 8 bases. The specimen was PBMCs. The CDR3 reads CASTPGLGSTDTQYF. The CDR3, as DNA: TGTGCCAGCACCCCGGGACTAGGGAGCACAGATACGCAGTATTTT.